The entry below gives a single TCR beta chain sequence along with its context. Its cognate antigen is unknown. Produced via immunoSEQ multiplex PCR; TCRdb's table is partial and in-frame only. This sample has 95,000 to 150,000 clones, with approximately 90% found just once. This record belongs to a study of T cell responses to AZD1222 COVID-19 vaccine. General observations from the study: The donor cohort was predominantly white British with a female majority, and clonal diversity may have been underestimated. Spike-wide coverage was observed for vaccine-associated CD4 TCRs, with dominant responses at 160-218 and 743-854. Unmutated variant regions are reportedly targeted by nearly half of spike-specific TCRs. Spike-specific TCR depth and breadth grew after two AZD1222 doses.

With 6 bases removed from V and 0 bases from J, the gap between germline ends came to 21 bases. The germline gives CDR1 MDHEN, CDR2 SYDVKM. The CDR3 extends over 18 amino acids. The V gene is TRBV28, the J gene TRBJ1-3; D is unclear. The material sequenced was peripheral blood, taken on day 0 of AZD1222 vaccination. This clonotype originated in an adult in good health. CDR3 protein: CASSIYPRPSSSGNTIYF. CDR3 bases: TGTGCCAGCAGCATCTACCCCAGACCGTCGAGCTCTGGAAACACCATATATTTT.